This TCR beta chain was documented in a study of Graves' ophthalmopathy and Graves' hyperthyroidism. Study details: Peripheral blood was gathered at the point of initial diagnosis, before any treatment started. Points from the study as a whole: The model predicted progression of ophthalmopathy with a sensitivity of roughly 70%, and its specificity was 72% to 80%.

There are many counts of this clonotype. Its antigen remains unidentified. Scientists amplified the TCR beta CDR3 regions from RNA transcripts. HTBI primers were used in a first-round RT-PCR, which preceded a second-round multiplex PCR. TCRdb re-derived calls from the multiplex PCR reads in MiXCR, one entry per CDR3 protein. The sample lists more than 40,000 distinct CDR3 sequences, around 48% occurring once. Per germline, CDR1 MNHNY and CDR2 SVGAGI (reference sequence). This CDR3 comprises 15 residues. V lost 5 bases to trimming and J lost 5 bases, with 18 bases between them. Additional autoimmune diseases, uncontrolled infections, pregnancy or lactation disqualified patients. Diagnosis was based on clinical symptoms, serum thyroxine, TRAb, thyroid ultrasound and orbital computed tomography.

The chain uses TRBV6-6 and TRBJ2-5; weak D call: TRBD1 (6 bases). The receptor's source is an adult man with Graves' ophthalmopathy. Material for sequencing was peripheral blood. The CDR3 loop is CASSNTGLRMETQYF. In nucleotides, the CDR3 is TGTGCCAGCAGTAACACAGGGTTAAGGATGGAGACCCAGTACTTC.